The TCR beta chain under discussion was sequenced for a study of blood T cell repertoires in COVID-19 (dated by TCRdb to 2018 to 2020). Broadly, across the study: Samples from collaborators originated in the United States, Italy and Spain and spanned both the acute and convalescent phases of COVID-19. The prospective study material was composed of cDNA or gDNA derived from T cells, B-cell-depleted T cells, or PBMCs. The samples were drawn from two sources: the first 160 participants of the ongoing ImmuneRACE study, and fewer than 1,500 subjects contributed by 6 global collaborators. Subjects who had been exposed to COVID-19, were actively infected with it, or had recovered from it provided the deeply sampled blood TCRbeta repertoires that made up the dataset. Where available, HLA class I and class II types were taken from metadata supplied by the sample provider and were not determined by assay-based typing. Nearly every sample came with metadata listing a de-identified subject ID, COVID-19 status, age in years and sex. The repertoires were released in a freely available public database meant as a resource for research on the immune response to SARS-CoV-2.

TCRbeta CDR3 regions were amplified from genomic DNA using the immunoSEQ Assay, a bias-controlled multiplex PCR. In the paper's pipeline: Within the assay, amplification of reference gene primers was used to estimate how many nucleated cells each sample contained. Sequence reads were collapsed and filtered to measure the absolute abundance of every unique TCRbeta CDR3 rearrangement. For each sample, productive Simpson clonality was calculated as the square root of Simpson's diversity index across productive rearrangements. As stored in TCRdb, this immuneACCESS dataset retains in-frame rearrangements with V and J assigned. A fraction of the clones does not appear; measured against another copy, unresolved V genes explain less than half of the discrepancy, and the remainder lacks a known reason. The V and J calls and the clone size are those of that table, but D and trimming were determined from the DNA. In this sample the table shows around 230,000 clones, 87% of which occur a single time. The ten largest make up 10% of the sample.

Participants in the prospective study were enrolled through a virtual design, were aged about 18 to 90 years, and lived in fewer than 30 United States geographic areas. In the prospective study, cohorts were assigned on the basis of participant-reported clinical history obtained from a screening survey and a study questionnaire. Mobile phlebotomists in the prospective study collected whole blood, serum and a nasopharyngeal or oropharyngeal swab from every participant. Participants in the prospective study had the option to provide additional blood draws and questionnaires over an approximately 2-month period. Before DNA extraction, prospective study blood samples were shipped either frozen or at room temperature. Results and caveats for the whole study, not just this receptor: Clinical and demographic metadata were provided uncurated, with the amount varying by source and participant.

In regard to this clone: Its antigen is not yet known. Per-base qualities were not stored, and no clone one base away is much larger.

Material: PBMCs or T cells enriched from blood (not recorded which). The receptor was isolated from a man aged 18 to 35 with acute COVID-19.

The CDR3 protein: CASSSRDSYNEQFF. The nucleotide sequence is given as TGTGCCAGCAGCTCCCGGGACTCATACAATGAGCAGTTCTTC. This receptor chain uses TRBV5-6 and TRBJ2-1; the D gene is possibly TRBD2, with 6 bases matching. CDR1 SGHDT and CDR2 YYEEEE were looked up in the germline V gene. From the cysteine through the phenylalanine, the CDR3 covers 14 amino acids. Only the CDR3 portion is preserved as DNA: 42 bases, with reading frame beginning at the first base. The trim is 3 bases for V and 4 bases for J, with a gap of 11 bases between the germline ends.